The 15 T cell receptor beta chains below were found in one sample sequenced in a study of spatial heterogeneity in lung cancer. Stated time point: sample taken at primary tumor resection. TCRdb passed the 5' RACE reads through MiXCR, listing each CDR3 protein once. The sample yields around 10,000 distinct CDR3 sequences, roughly 3.5% seen once. Sequenced here: PBMCs, sampled at surgery. Receptors were obtained from a female donor with early-stage non-small cell lung cancer.

This clonotype was seen many times. This chain connects TRBV12-3 or TRBV12-4 to TRBJ2-7; D is unresolved. The CDR3 is 12 amino acids. V was pared by 3 bases and J by 6 bases, with 9 bases between. Written as DNA, the CDR3 is TGTGCCAGCAGTTTGGTAACTATCGAGCAGTACTTC. It is translated as CASSLVTIEQYF.

This clonotype was counted a few times. The genes are TRBV19 and TRBJ2-7, with TRBD1 matching 8 bases. The CDR3 covers 14 residues. V was pared by 2 bases and J by 5 bases, with 5 bases of the junction left unmatched. CDR1 is LNHDA, CDR2 SQIVND, per germline (reference sequence). The CDR3 nucleotides are TGTGCCAGTAGTATAAAGGGACAGGACGACGAGCAGTACTTC. Amino acids: CASSIKGQDDEQYF. Variable domain in full (rest from reference TRBV19 and TRBJ2-7): DGGITQSPKYLFRKEGQNVTLSCEQNLNHDAMYWYRQDPGQGLRLIYYSQIVNDFQKGDIAEGYSVSREKKESFPLTVTSAQKNPTAFYLCASSIKGQDDEQYFGPGTRLTVT.

Regarding this clonotype: A single base separates this from a much larger clone, so it may be a read error. The genes are TRBV29-1 and TRBJ1-2; D remains unclear. The CDR3 runs 12 residues. Germline V gene sequence: CDR1 SQVTM, CDR2 ANQGSEA. Trimming stripped 4 bases from V and 0 bases from J, with 6 bases between. CDR3: CSVVSSNYGYTF. CDR3 nucleotide sequence: TGCAGCGTTGTATCTTCTAACTATGGCTACACCTTC.

This clonotype showed up many times. The chain employs TRBV7-2 and TRBJ2-6; 7 positions match TRBD1. The CDR3 runs to 18 residues. Trimming took 6 bases from V and 0 from J; bases not matched to a gene: 11. From germline, CDR1 is SGHTA and CDR2 FQGNSA. For the CDR3, the DNA is TGTGCCAGCAGAACCGCGCTAGGGGGCTACTCTGGGGCCAACGTCCTGACTTTC. It codes for CASRTALGGYSGANVLTF.

Ten or more counts support this clonotype. The rearrangement joins TRBV4-2 to TRBJ2-3; D not certain. The CDR3 has 13 residues. Trimming removed 3 bases at V and 3 bases at J, with 7 bases between. Looked up from germline, CDR1 is LGHNA and CDR2 is YNFKEQ. The CDR3 loop reads CASSHDQTDTQYF. Written as DNA, the CDR3 is TGTGCCAGCAGCCACGACCAAACAGATACGCAGTATTTT.

At least ten counts were recorded for this clonotype. V and J are TRBV20-1 and TRBJ2-7; D possibly corresponds to TRBD2 (6 bases). V gave up 7 bases and J gave up 2 bases, with 18 bases separating them. From germline, CDR1 is DFQATT and CDR2 SNEGSKA (reference sequence). The CDR3 is 14 amino acids. The CDR3 loop reads CSVSPDYDPYEQYF. The CDR3 DNA sequence: TGCAGTGTTTCCCCGGACTACGATCCCTACGAGCAGTACTTC.

This clonotype was observed many times. This rearrangement joins TRBV6-5 to TRBJ2-2; 9 nucleotides match TRBD2. The trim removed 1 base at V and 0 bases at J, leaving 12 bases unmatched. The germline V gene encodes CDR1 MNHEY and CDR2 SVGAGI. The CDR3 length is 20 residues. Here the CDR3 reads CASSYFAVASGRTNTGELFF. The CDR3 DNA sequence: TGTGCCAGCAGTTACTTTGCTGTCGCCAGCGGGAGGACGAACACCGGGGAGCTGTTTTTT.

The chain employs TRBV12-3 or TRBV12-4 and TRBJ2-7; no firm D call. The CDR3 runs 14 residues. Trimming shortened V by 6 bases and J by 3 bases, and 15 bases separated the two germline ends. Written as DNA, the CDR3 is TGTGCCAGCAGCCGACCCGGGCCTGTCTACGAGCAGTACTTC. Translating gives CASSRPGPVYEQYF.

In this sample, this clonotype turned up many times. The gene calls are TRBV7-2 and TRBJ2-5, with a tentative D call TRBD2 (8 bases). The germline CDR1 and CDR2 sequences are SGHTA and FQGNSA. Trimming cost V 1 base and J 9 bases, with 21 bases left between them. This CDR3 spans 16 amino acids. The CDR3 loop reads CASSLVAGQTLGAQYF. CDR3 bases: TGTGCCAGCAGCTTAGTAGCGGGACAGACCCTCGGGGCCCAGTACTTC.

This clonotype appeared many times. The chain recombines TRBV6-2 or TRBV6-3 with TRBJ2-7, with 7 bases lining up with TRBD1. Germline V gene lookup returns CDR1 MNHEY and CDR2 SVGEGT. This CDR3 has 16 amino acids. Trimming at V came to 0 bases and at J to 0 bases, leaving 5 bases not matched to a gene. For the CDR3, the DNA is TGTGCCAGCAGTTACTCTCCCGGGACAGCCTCCTACGAGCAGTACTTC. It translates to CASSYSPGTASYEQYF.

This clonotype was detected ten times or more. The V and J genes are TRBV6-2 or TRBV6-3 and TRBJ2-5; 7 bases are shared with TRBD2. Germline V gene lookup returns CDR1 MNHEY and CDR2 SVGEGT. V dropped 6 bases and J dropped 3; count of bases not matched to a gene: 1. The CDR3 sequence is 12 residues long. The CDR3 sequence: CASRGLEETQYF. CDR3 in DNA: TGTGCCAGCAGAGGACTAGAAGAGACCCAGTACTTC.

The V call is TRBV19, the J call TRBJ2-3; 9 bases are shared with TRBD2. Trimming removed 8 bases from V and 1 base from J; junction bases left unmatched: 28. The CDR3 spans 22 residues. From germline, CDR1 is LNHDA and CDR2 SQIVND (reference sequence). CDR3 region: CASPKAAGGRPFSVRGTDTQYF. DNA of the CDR3: TGTGCCAGTCCGAAGGCGGCGGGGGGGCGCCCATTTTCGGTACGGGGCACAGATACGCAGTATTTT.

This clonotype was recorded at least ten times. The rearrangement uses TRBV7-2 and TRBJ2-7; 7 nucleotides agree with TRBD2. V lost 7 bases to trimming and J lost 6 bases; unmatched junction nucleotides: 9. Per germline, CDR1 SGHTA and CDR2 FQGNSA. The CDR3 runs to 13 residues. CDR3 loop: CASTVGRVSEQYF. The CDR3 region has the DNA TGTGCCAGCACTGTGGGGAGGGTCTCCGAGCAGTACTTC.

The chain uses TRBV5-6 and TRBJ1-5; D unclear. CDR3 length: 14 amino acids. From germline, CDR1 is SGHDT and CDR2 YYEEEE. The V end lost 1 base, the J end lost 7 bases, and 12 bases lay between the germline ends. CDR3 loop: CASSLYTKDQPQHF. CDR3 sequence (DNA): TGTGCCAGCAGCTTGTACACGAAGGACCAGCCCCAGCATTTT.

This clonotype was observed at least ten times. This chain joins TRBV20-1 and TRBJ2-1; D tentatively fits TRBD1 or TRBD2 (5 bases each). Trimming cost V 3 bases and J 1 base, with 13 bases left between them. The CDR3 extends over 15 amino acids. Germline V gene sequence: CDR1 DFQATT, CDR2 SNEGSKA (reference sequence). Here the CDR3 DNA reads TGCAGTGCTAGGGGTTGGGACGTGTCCTACAATGAGCAGTTCTTC. Amino acid sequence: CSARGWDVSYNEQFF.